This T cell receptor beta chain was recovered during a study of blood T cell repertoires in COVID-19. Background on the study: The origin of the acute and convalescent COVID-19 samples was the United States, Italy and Spain. PBMCs, B-cell-depleted T cells, or T cells provided the cDNA or gDNA that made up the material.

Germline assignment: CDR1 MDHEN and CDR2 SYDVKM. Trimming removed 5 bases at V and 5 bases at J, with 22 bases between. The CDR3 contains 17 residues. How the authors handled the data: Amplification of reference gene primers was used by the study to estimate nucleated cell counts. Method: immunoSEQ multiplex PCR; TCRdb's copy keeps in-frame clones and lacks some. V and J calls and clone size are given by that table; D and trimming were obtained from the DNA. The data hold a few hundred thousand clones, with around 87% observed a single time. The chain has TRBV28 and TRBJ1-5; D remains unclear. The clonotype was recovered from a woman aged 50 to 65 who had recovered from COVID-19. The specimen was peripheral blood. The CDR3 DNA reads as TGTGCCAGCAGTCCTCCCCGGTTTGAATCGGGTCATCAGCCCCAGCATTTT. It specifies CASSPPRFESGHQPQHF.